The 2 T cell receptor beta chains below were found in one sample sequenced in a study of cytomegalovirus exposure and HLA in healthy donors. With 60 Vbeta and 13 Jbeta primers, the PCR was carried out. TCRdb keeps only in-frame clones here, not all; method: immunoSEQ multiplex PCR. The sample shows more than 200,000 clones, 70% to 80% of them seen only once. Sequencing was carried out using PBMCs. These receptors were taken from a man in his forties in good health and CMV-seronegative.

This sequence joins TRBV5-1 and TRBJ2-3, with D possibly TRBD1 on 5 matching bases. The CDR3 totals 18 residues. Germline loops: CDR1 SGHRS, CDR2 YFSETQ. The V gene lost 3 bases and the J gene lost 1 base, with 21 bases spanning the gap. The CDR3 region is CASSSTMGRGDGTDTQYF. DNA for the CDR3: TGCGCCAGCAGCTCGACGATGGGGCGCGGAGACGGCACAGATACGCAGTATTTT.

CDR3 amino acids: CASSPALGGQPQHF. The CDR3 DNA reads TGCGCCAGCAGCCCAGCCCTGGGAGGTCAGCCCCAGCATTTT. This chain connects TRBV4-3 to TRBJ1-5; no clear D gene. The CDR3 sequence is 14 residues long. V was trimmed by 4 bases and J by 6 bases, leaving 13 bases between them. In germline, CDR1 is LGHNA, CDR2 YSLEER.